This TCR beta chain stems from a study of monozygotic twins with inflammatory bowel disease. From its re-call of the 5' RACE reads, TCRdb lists each CDR3 protein once, without DNA. The repertoire table contains around 380,000 distinct CDR3 sequences. Looked up from germline, CDR1 is SGHVS and CDR2 is FQNEAQ. The CDR3 contains 12 residues. Sequencing used blood. This receptor was obtained from a human donor with ulcerative colitis or Crohn's disease, or a healthy co-twin of an affected twin (not recorded which). The rearrangement uses TRBV7-8 and TRBJ1-2. The chain's CDR3 is CASSLEPMGYTF.